The 16 T cell receptor beta chains in this list originate from one sample, sequenced in a study of T cell repertoires in cytomegalovirus infection. Their recognized antigens are unknown. TCRdb re-derived calls from the reads in MiXCR, one entry per CDR3 protein. The sample records around 340,000 distinct CDR3 sequences, 25% to 30% being singletons. This specimen consisted of cultured PBMCs, obtained from culture after CMV antigen stimulation. The receptors stem from a human donor in good health (CMV status not recorded). Some clones in this sample may be carry-over from other donors' samples.

The gene calls are TRBV28 and TRBJ2-7; the D gene is possibly TRBD2 (6 bases). V shed 4 bases and J shed 4 bases, with 17 bases lying between them. The CDR3 runs to 15 residues. Germline V lookup: CDR1 MDHEN, CDR2 SYDVKM. The CDR3 here is CASSSPTEGGYEQYF. As DNA, the CDR3 is TGTGCCAGCAGTTCCCCGACGGAGGGTGGGTACGAGCAGTACTTC.

This chain connects TRBV7-9 to TRBJ1-4; D is undetermined. This CDR3 has 17 amino acids. Trimming took off 2 bases at V and 0 bases at J, with 13 bases between the two ends. CDR1 and CDR2 from the germline V gene are SEHNR and FQNEAQ (reference sequence). The CDR3 loop is CASSLYPSPATNEKLFF. CDR3 nucleotide sequence: TGTGCCAGCAGCTTATACCCCTCTCCTGCAACTAATGAAAAACTGTTTTTT.

In this sample, this clonotype turned up a few times. The V and J genes are TRBV19 and TRBJ1-5; maybe TRBD1 (5 bases). Trimming shortened V by 7 bases and J by 8 bases, and 15 bases separated the two germline ends. The CDR3 sequence is 13 residues long. Germline assignment: CDR1 LNHDA and CDR2 SQIVND (reference sequence). CDR3 coding DNA: TGTGCCAGTATTGGCCAGGGTTGGGAGCCCCAGCATTTT. This encodes CASIGQGWEPQHF.

The chain carries TRBV5-1 and TRBJ2-1, with 13 bases lining up with TRBD2. J lost 2 bases, V lost 4 bases, and 6 bases had no gene match. The CDR3 has 17 amino acids. In germline, CDR1 is SGHRS, CDR2 YFSETQ. CDR3 nucleotide sequence: TGCGCCAGCAGCCCGGAAGGACTAGCGGGGGCCTACAATGAGCAGTTCTTC. Amino acids: CASSPEGLAGAYNEQFF.

This clonotype was seen a few times. The J gene is TRBJ1-5, the V gene TRBV28, with D perhaps TRBD1 (6 bases). The CDR3 runs 15 residues. Germline V gene lookup returns CDR1 MDHEN and CDR2 SYDVKM. Trimming took off 3 bases at V and 1 base at J, with 10 bases between the two ends. CDR3 sequence: CASSFEGGSNQPQHF. The CDR3 DNA sequence: TGTGCCAGCAGTTTCGAAGGGGGAAGCAATCAGCCCCAGCATTTT.

This clonotype was recorded a few times. The chain joins TRBV6-1 to TRBJ1-5; possibly TRBD1 for D (5 bases). CDR1 is MNHNS and CDR2 is SASEGT in the germline V gene. Between the trimmed V and J ends, which lost 4 bases and 5 bases, there was a span of 12 bases. The CDR3 extends over 14 amino acids. The CDR3: CASSGHGGDQPQHF. The DNA of the CDR3 is TGTGCCAGCAGTGGCCACGGGGGAGATCAGCCCCAGCATTTT.

This chain uses TRBV19 with TRBJ1-2, with 10 bases matching TRBD1. Trimming removed 4 bases from V and 6 bases from J; junction bases left unmatched: 8. Germline assignment: CDR1 LNHDA and CDR2 SQIVND (reference sequence). This CDR3 spans 15 amino acids. CDR3 sequence: CASSTTGGGINGYTF. In DNA form, the CDR3 reads TGTGCCAGTAGTACGACAGGGGGCGGAATCAATGGCTACACCTTC.

The CDR3 region is CASSVTSGSSSEQFF. CDR3 DNA sequence: TGTGCCAGCAGCGTGACTAGCGGGAGCAGCAGTGAGCAGTTCTTC. V is TRBV7-2 and J is TRBJ2-1, with 12 bases matching TRBD2. Germline loops: CDR1 SGHTA, CDR2 FQGNSA. Trimming took 5 bases from V and 9 from J; bases not matched to a gene: 8. The CDR3 sequence is 15 residues long.

The genes are TRBV30 and TRBJ2-3; D is ambiguous. V gave up 5 bases and J gave up 6 bases, with 12 bases separating them. CDR1 and CDR2 (germline): GTSNPN, SVGIG (reference sequence). The CDR3 covers 12 residues. For the CDR3, the DNA is TGTGCCTGGGGGCCCGGGTTCGATACGCAGTATTTT. It codes for CAWGPGFDTQYF.

This chain connects TRBV11-3 to TRBJ2-5; 12 bases fit TRBD2. V dropped 6 bases and J dropped 5; count of bases not matched to a gene: 10. Germline CDR1 SGHNT, CDR2 YENEEA. The CDR3 sequence is 16 residues long. The CDR3 coding sequence is TGTGCCAGCAGTTCTTCTAGCGGGGGGGCAGGGGAGACCCAGTACTTC. Its protein product is CASSSSSGGAGETQYF.

This clonotype was recorded many times. The chain links TRBV24-1 to TRBJ2-3, with D perhaps being TRBD1 or TRBD2 (5 bases each). Per the germline V gene, CDR1 is KGHDR and CDR2 is SFDVKD. V lost 6 bases to trimming and J lost 2 bases, with 8 bases between them. CDR3 length equals 13 residues. The chain's CDR3 is CATSWGTTDTQYF. CDR3 DNA sequence: TGTGCCACCAGTTGGGGGACCACAGATACGCAGTATTTT.

This chain links TRBV6-1 with TRBJ2-7; D is ambiguous. The CDR3 runs to 13 residues. V was clipped by 3 bases and J by 4 bases, with 10 bases between them. CDR1 is MNHNS and CDR2 is SASEGT in the germline V gene. For the CDR3, the DNA is TGTGCCAGCAGTGATCCTGCTTCATACGAGCAGTACTTC. Translation: CASSDPASYEQYF.

The chain couples TRBV12-3 or TRBV12-4 to TRBJ2-6, with D perhaps given as TRBD1 or TRBD2 (5 bases each). Trimming took 3 bases from V and 4 from J, leaving 13 bases between them. The CDR3 contains 16 residues. CDR3 in amino acids: CASSLRGLAGANVLTF. Written as DNA, the CDR3 is TGTGCCAGCAGTTTGAGGGGTCTGGCCGGGGCCAACGTCCTGACTTTC.

Only a few counts were recorded for this clonotype. This chain links TRBV28 with TRBJ1-5; 10 bases match TRBD1. Germline CDR1 reads MDHEN; CDR2 reads SYDVKM. The trim removed 7 bases at V and 5 bases at J, leaving 11 bases unmatched. The CDR3 spans 16 residues. The DNA of the CDR3 is TGTGCCAGCAATCCTCCGCTAGGGACAGGGGATCAGCCCCAGCATTTT. Residues: CASNPPLGTGDQPQHF.

This clonotype was counted a few times. V usage is TRBV19 and J usage is TRBJ2-5, with a weak D call TRBD1 (5 bases). The CDR3 has 15 amino acids. Germline V CDR1 and CDR2: LNHDA, SQIVND (reference sequence). The ends were cut back, 2 bases at V and 2 bases at J, with 12 bases in the middle. The CDR3 nucleotides are TGTGCCAGTAGTATAAGGGGAAGGGCACAAGAGACCCAGTACTTC. Translating it yields CASSIRGRAQETQYF.

This clonotype was seen only a few times. This chain uses TRBV7-6 with TRBJ1-6; TRBD1 might be the D (6 bases). CDR1 SGHVS and CDR2 FNYEAQ come from the germline V gene. This CDR3 is 16 amino acids long. V gave up 5 bases and J gave up 0 bases, with 11 bases separating them. The CDR3 sequence: CASSPGASSYNSPLHF. The CDR3 region has the DNA TGTGCCAGCAGCCCAGGGGCGAGCTCCTATAATTCACCCCTCCACTTT.